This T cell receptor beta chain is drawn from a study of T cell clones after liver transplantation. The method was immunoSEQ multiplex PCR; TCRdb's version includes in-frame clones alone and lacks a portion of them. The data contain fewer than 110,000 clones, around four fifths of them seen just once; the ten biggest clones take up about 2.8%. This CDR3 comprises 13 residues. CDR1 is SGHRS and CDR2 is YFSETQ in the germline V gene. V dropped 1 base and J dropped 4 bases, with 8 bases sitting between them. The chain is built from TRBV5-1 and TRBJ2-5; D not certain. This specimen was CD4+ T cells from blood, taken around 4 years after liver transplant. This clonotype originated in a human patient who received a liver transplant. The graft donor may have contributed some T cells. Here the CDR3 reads CASSLIRGETQYF. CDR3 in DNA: TGCGCCAGCAGCTTGATTAGAGGAGAGACCCAGTACTTC.